This T cell receptor (beta chain) was obtained from a study of Graves' ophthalmopathy and Graves' hyperthyroidism. The CDR3 length is 14 residues. The V gene's germline CDR1 is MGHRA and CDR2 YSYEKL. Trimming removed 1 base from V and 1 base from J, with 7 bases in between. The authors diagnosed from clinical symptoms, serum thyroxine, TRAb, thyroid ultrasound and orbital computed tomography. Amplification of the TCR beta CDR3 regions used RNA transcripts (as template). RT-PCR with HTBI primers came first, then second-round multiplex PCR. MiXCR, applied by TCRdb to the multiplex PCR reads, yields one record per CDR3 protein. The profile shows about 400,000 distinct CDR3 sequences, about a sixth of them singletons.

The sequenced sample was peripheral blood. This sequence joins TRBV4-1 and TRBJ1-1; the D is unclear. This TCR was recovered from a woman younger than 30 with Graves' ophthalmopathy. The CDR3 region is CASSQAYENTEAFF. In nucleotides, the CDR3 is TGCGCCAGCAGCCAAGCGTACGAGAACACTGAAGCTTTCTTT.